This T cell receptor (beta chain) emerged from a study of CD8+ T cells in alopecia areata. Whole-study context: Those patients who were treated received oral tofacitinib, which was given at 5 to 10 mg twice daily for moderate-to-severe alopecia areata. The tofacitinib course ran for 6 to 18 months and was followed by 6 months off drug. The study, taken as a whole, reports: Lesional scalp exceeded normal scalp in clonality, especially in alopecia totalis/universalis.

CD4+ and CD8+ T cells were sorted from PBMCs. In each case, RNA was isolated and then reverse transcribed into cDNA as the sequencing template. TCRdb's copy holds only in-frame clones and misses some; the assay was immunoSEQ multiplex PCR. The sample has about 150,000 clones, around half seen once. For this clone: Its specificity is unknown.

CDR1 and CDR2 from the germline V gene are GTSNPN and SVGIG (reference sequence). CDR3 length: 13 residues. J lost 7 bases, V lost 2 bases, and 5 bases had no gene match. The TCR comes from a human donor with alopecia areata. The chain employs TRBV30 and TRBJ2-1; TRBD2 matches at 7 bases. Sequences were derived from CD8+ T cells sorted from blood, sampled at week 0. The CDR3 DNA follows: TGTGCCTGGAGTCCAAGTAGCGGGAATGAGCAGTTCTTC. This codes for CAWSPSSGNEQFF.